This T cell receptor beta chain was recorded in a study of early T cells in non-severe SARS-CoV-2 infection listed by TCRdb under 2021. About the full investigation: Because TCR sequencing was done on bulk RNA from unsorted whole blood, the alpha and beta chains could not be paired. The research as a whole found: VDJdb matching was skewed toward anti-spike CD8 responses and likely underestimated virus-specific expansions, missing private and CD4 specificities.

Cut back by 6 bases and 1 base, the V and J ends lie 9 bases apart. From the germline V gene, CDR1 is LGHNT and CDR2 is FRNRAP. The CDR3, from cysteine to phenylalanine, totals 13 residues. Of the read, only the CDR3 DNA is kept; its 39 bases are in frame from base 1. This clonotype was detected a few times. Its cognate antigen has yet to be identified. Qualities for individual bases were not recorded, and no much larger clone is one base off. Set within a cohort of healthcare workers in London, UK, this nested case-control study involved weekly PCR testing of nasopharyngeal swabs along with blood sampling. Healthcare workers were recruited between 23 and 31 March 2020, during the week of the UK lockdown, and were followed weekly for up to roughly 15 weeks. The library relied on 5' RACE. Reads for this sample came from a NextSeq 500. Unique molecular identifiers were attached to individual cDNA molecules in the TCR library protocol so that sequencing error and PCR bias could be corrected. Both TCR alpha and beta chains were sequenced, and tight co-correlation was observed between alpha and beta sequence abundances in each sample. Per the source publication's procedure: Decombinator V4 was used to annotate the V gene, J gene and CDR3 of the TCR sequences. Expanded TCRs were defined as changing significantly between any two time points under a Poisson model with p below 0.0001. TCR abundances were normalised to the total number of TCRs sequenced in each sample and reported as counts per million. TRAV1-2 paired with TRAJ12, TRAJ20 or TRAJ33 defined MAIT TCRs, while TRAV10 paired with TRAJ18 defined iNKT TCRs. A search of VDJdb, accessed on 1 November 2021, was run for TCRs annotated to CMV, EBV and SARS-CoV-2, with TCRs annotated for multiple antigens excluded. The public reads were reprocessed in TCRdb via fastp at Q25 and MiXCR, keeping in-frame beta chains. Rows matching on CDR3 protein sequence are summarized as one entry with the most common DNA and genes. The V and J calls reflect TCRdb's pipeline rather than the authors' work. In all, the sample holds fewer than 40,000 distinct CDR3 sequences, and around 5% of those were seen once. The top ten hold about 21% of the sample.

The source of this sequence is an adult who was a healthcare worker with PCR-confirmed SARS-CoV-2 infection or an uninfected control (not recorded which). The sequenced material came from whole blood. This chain joins TRBV12-5 to TRBJ1-1, with the D gene too uncertain to name. The CDR3 region: CASGPRQNTEAFF. The DNA sequence follows: TGTGCTAGTGGCCCCCGACAGAACACTGAAGCTTTCTTT.